This TCR beta chain is from a study of control samples from healthy donors and cancer patients. Using immunoSEQ multiplex PCR, the repertoire was profiled, and TCRdb retains in-frame clones only, with some absent. This sample has about 130,000 clones, with 80% to 95% found just once. Deletions cut 2 bases from V and 7 bases from J, with 14 bases between. The germline V gene has CDR1 MDHEN and CDR2 SYDVKM. The CDR3 contains 15 residues. The V and J genes are TRBV28 and TRBJ2-2; the D gene is possibly TRBD2 (6 bases). Sequencing was carried out using blood. The TCR comes from a man younger than 30 in good health. The DNA of the CDR3 is TGTGCCAGCAGTTTACCACTAGCCGACGTCGGGGAGCTGTTTTTT. Amino acid sequence: CASSLPLADVGELFF.